Below, 24 T cell receptor beta chains from the same sample are listed, as sequenced in a study of OX40 agonist ivuxolimab in advanced cancers. Receptor libraries were prepared by the immunoSEQ multiplex PCR assay. TCRdb stores this immuneACCESS table with in-frame sequences only. Part of the clones is absent; in the studies checked, under half of the shortfall reflects unresolved V genes, and no reason is known for the rest. In all, the sample holds roughly 74,000 clones, and roughly 90% of those were seen once. The top ten clonotypes cover over 6.5% of the sample. The sequences come from CD4+ or CD8+ T cells sorted from blood, collected in a trial of the OX40 agonist ivuxolimab. All receptors derive from an adult with an advanced solid tumor such as melanoma, head and neck, liver or kidney cancer.

The chain uses TRBV10-2 and TRBJ2-3; D possibly corresponds to TRBD2 (5 bases). V was pared by 3 bases and J by 6 bases, with 10 bases between. CDR1 and CDR2 (germline): WSHSY, SAAADI. The CDR3 covers 13 residues. The CDR3 coding sequence is TGCGCCAGCAGTGAATCTCTAGCCGATACGCAGTATTTT. Its translation is CASSESLADTQYF.

This clone has only a few counts. This sequence joins TRBV30 and TRBJ1-1; 8 bases are a match to TRBD1. V lost 5 bases, J lost 8 bases, and 1 base stayed unmatched. The CDR3 sequence is 10 residues long. Germline assignment: CDR1 GTSNPN and CDR2 SVGIG (reference sequence). Here the CDR3 reads CAWRTGEAFF. Written as DNA, the CDR3 is TGTGCCTGGCGGACAGGGGAAGCTTTCTTT. The whole variable domain, remainder taken from reference TRBV30 and TRBJ1-1, is SQTIHQWPATLVQPVGSPLSLECTVEGTSNPNLYWYRQAAGRGLQLLFYSVGIGQISSEVPQNLSASRPQDRQFILSSKKLLLSDSGFYLCAWRTGEAFFGQGTRLTVV.

This sequence joins TRBV27 and TRBJ2-3; no reliable D call. Between the trimmed V and J ends, which lost 0 bases and 6 bases, there was a span of 10 bases. CDR3 size: 14 residues. The V gene's germline CDR1 is MNHEY and CDR2 SMNVEV (reference sequence). The CDR3 protein is CASSLSYPVDTQYF. CDR3 bases: TGTGCCAGCAGTTTATCCTACCCGGTGGATACGCAGTATTTT.

Details on this clone: Germline and junction disagree at one end, which may indicate a read error. V usage is TRBV7-9 and J usage is TRBJ2-7; D is ambiguous. The CDR3 is 14 amino acids. Germline V gives CDR1 SEHNR, CDR2 FQNEAQ (reference sequence). The CDR3 sequence: CASSLAGISHEQYF. CDR3 coding DNA: TGTGCCAGCAGCTTAGCAGGGATCTCCCACGAGCAGTACTTC.

V is TRBV19 and J is TRBJ2-2; tentatively, D is TRBD2 (5 bases). Trimming shortened V by 3 bases and J by 3 bases, and 14 bases separated the two germline ends. The CDR3 length is 16 residues. Germline assignment: CDR1 LNHDA and CDR2 SQIVND (reference sequence). CDR3: CASSMGEQFYTGELFF. The CDR3 coding sequence is TGTGCCAGTAGTATGGGAGAACAGTTCTACACCGGGGAGCTGTTTTTT.

This clone has a single count. The rearrangement joins TRBV7-9 to TRBJ1-1; no reliable D call. The V gene lost 5 bases and the J gene lost 1 base, with 17 bases spanning the gap. The CDR3 is made up of 16 amino acids. Looked up from germline, CDR1 is SEHNR and CDR2 is FQNEAQ (reference sequence). CDR3 sequence: CASSHSGWPTNTEAFF. For the CDR3, the DNA is TGTGCCAGCAGCCACTCTGGTTGGCCAACGAACACTGAAGCTTTCTTT.

J is TRBJ2-4 and V is TRBV4-3; 8 bases agree with TRBD1. V lost 3 bases and J lost 1; bases outside the gene matches: 2. Germline V gene sequence: CDR1 LGHNA, CDR2 YSLEER. CDR3 size: 15 residues. CDR3 nucleotide sequence: TGCGCCAGCAGCCAGAGACAGGGGGCCAAAAACATTCAGTACTTC. Translating gives CASSQRQGAKNIQYF.

The V call is TRBV5-1, the J call TRBJ1-3; D remains ambiguous. The ends were cut back, 7 bases at V and 4 bases at J, with 12 bases in the middle. The CDR3 contains 13 residues. Germline CDR1 is SGHRS and CDR2 is YFSETQ. The DNA for the CDR3 is TGCGCCAGCCGTGATTCGACCGGAAACACCATATATTTT. Its translation is CASRDSTGNTIYF.

The chain is built from TRBV6-5 and TRBJ1-5, with D unresolved. The germline V gene has CDR1 MNHEY and CDR2 SVGAGI. The CDR3 length is 13 residues. With 6 bases removed from V and 5 bases from J, the gap between germline ends came to 11 bases. CDR3 coding DNA: TGTGCCAGCAGCCCATTCGAAGATCAGCCCCAGCATTTT. This translates into CASSPFEDQPQHF.

This clone was picked up one time. The V and J genes are TRBV15 and TRBJ2-5, with D possibly called TRBD1 or TRBD2 (5 bases each). The J call is doubtful: the DNA matches TRBJ2-7 better. Germline V gene data show CDR1 as LNHNV and CDR2 as YYDKDF (reference sequence). The CDR3 totals 15 residues. The CDR3: CATSEGSSEAYEQYF. CDR3 coding DNA: TGTGCCACCAGCGAGGGGAGCAGTGAGGCCTACGAGCAGTACTTC.

The V and J genes are TRBV2 and TRBJ2-7; D uncertain. V was cut by 4 bases and J by 2 bases, with 15 bases left in between. Germline CDR1 SNHLY, CDR2 FYNNEI. The CDR3 length is 15 residues. CDR3 in DNA: TGTGCCAGCAGTGCGGGTGCCATGTCGACCTACGAGCAGTACTTC. Residues: CASSAGAMSTYEQYF.

The rearrangement uses TRBV18 and TRBJ1-1; 8 positions match TRBD1. The germline V gene encodes CDR1 KGHSH and CDR2 LQKENI. The CDR3 runs to 16 residues. The junction had 9 bases not matched to a gene; V was cut back by 0 bases and J by 6 bases. This CDR3 reads CASSPPAGAGGPEAFF. The CDR3 nucleotides read TGTGCCAGCTCACCACCCGCGGGAGCAGGGGGCCCTGAAGCTTTCTTT.

V is TRBV7-6 and J is TRBJ2-5; D is perhaps TRBD2 (5 bases). Germline V gene lookup returns CDR1 SGHVS and CDR2 FNYEAQ. V was shortened by 4 bases and J by 3 bases, with 18 bases between the two germline ends. The CDR3 contains 16 residues. This CDR3 reads CASSSPGISEEETQYF. CDR3 sequence (DNA): TGTGCCAGCAGCTCTCCCGGGATTAGCGAGGAAGAGACCCAGTACTTC.

This chain links TRBV12-5 with TRBJ1-2, with no clear D. The V end lost 0 bases, the J end lost 6 bases, and 8 bases lay between the germline ends. Germline lookup yields CDR1 LGHNT and CDR2 FRNRAP. CDR3 size: 13 residues. This CDR3 is CASGLVENDGYTF. CDR3 DNA sequence: TGTGCTAGTGGTTTGGTGGAAAATGATGGCTACACCTTC.

This clone was seen just once. This chain links TRBV5-8 with TRBJ2-1, with 9 bases lining up with TRBD2. The CDR3 totals 20 residues. Germline V gene lookup returns CDR1 SGHTS and CDR2 YDEGEE. The ends lost 7 bases at V and 1 base at J; junction bases unmatched: 21. CDR3 in DNA: TGTGCCAGCGAAAGCTTATTTTTAGCGGGGGCCAAACCATCCTACAATGAGCAGTTCTTC. Translating gives CASESLFLAGAKPSYNEQFF. Using reference TRBV5-8 and TRBJ2-1 for the parts outside the CDR3, the full variable domain is EAGVTQSPTHLIKTRGQQATLRCSPISGHTSVYWYQQALGLGLQFLLWYDEGEERNRGNFPPRFSGRQFPNYSSELNVNALELEDSALYLCASESLFLAGAKPSYNEQFFGPGTRLTVL.

On this clone: The junction differs from germline at one of its ends, possibly a read error. The rearrangement links TRBV9 to TRBJ1-2; tentatively, D is TRBD1 (5 bases). This CDR3 contains 13 residues. CDR1 is SGDLS and CDR2 is YYNGEE in the germline V gene. The CDR3 here is CASSVVSGAPRGF. For the CDR3, the DNA is TGTGCCAGCAGCGTAGTGTCTGGCGCTCCAAGGGGCTTC. The variable domain in full, completed from reference TRBV9 and TRBJ1-2, reads DSGVTQTPKHLITATGQRVTLRCSPRSGDLSVYWYQQSLDQGLQFLIQYYNGEERAKGNILERFSAQQFPDLHSELNLSSLELGDSALYFCASSVVSGAPRGFGSGTRLTVV.

The chain is built from TRBV25-1 and TRBJ1-6; D possibly corresponds to TRBD1 (6 bases). The ends were cut back, 3 bases at V and 10 bases at J, with 19 bases in the middle. The CDR3 contains 16 residues. The germline V gene has CDR1 MGHDK and CDR2 SYGVNS. The CDR3 nucleotides read TGTGCCAGCAGTGAGGGGGCGGGGGGGGCATTGTCACCCCTCCACTTT. Protein: CASSEGAGGALSPLHF.

The rearrangement joins TRBV19 to TRBJ2-7; 11 bases are shared with TRBD1. V gave up 6 bases and J gave up 4 bases; unmatched junction bases: 11. Germline V gene lookup returns CDR1 LNHDA and CDR2 SQIVND (reference sequence). The CDR3 is 16 amino acids. The CDR3 spells CASSMRGTGGSYEQYF. The CDR3 DNA sequence: TGTGCCAGTAGCATGAGGGGGACAGGGGGATCTTACGAGCAGTACTTC.

CDR3 sequence reads: CASSYSSGGDEQYF. CDR3 nucleotides: TGTGCCAGCAGTTACTCTTCTGGGGGTGACGAGCAGTACTTC. The chain uses TRBV6-5 and TRBJ2-7; D assignment may be TRBD1 or TRBD2 (5 bases each). V was trimmed by 0 bases and J by 5 bases, leaving 11 bases between them. Per germline, CDR1 MNHEY and CDR2 SVGAGI. The CDR3 is made up of 14 amino acids.

The rearrangement uses TRBV6-6 and TRBJ1-6; D not certain. The CDR3 spans 13 residues. Germline assignment: CDR1 MNHNY and CDR2 SVGAGI (reference sequence). Trimming removed 5 bases at V and 6 bases at J, with 8 bases between. The CDR3 loop is CASSGQLNSPLHF. Written as DNA, the CDR3 is TGTGCCAGCAGTGGCCAACTTAATTCACCCCTCCACTTT.

The gene calls are TRBV27 and TRBJ2-3; D is unresolved. Germline V gives CDR1 MNHEY, CDR2 SMNVEV (reference sequence). The CDR3 extends over 16 amino acids. Trimming left V 2 bases short and J 7 bases short, with 19 bases between. The CDR3 sequence is CASSLQSARVGYTQYF. The CDR3 DNA reads TGTGCCAGCAGTTTACAATCGGCTAGAGTGGGGTATACGCAGTATTTT.

The CDR3 nucleotides read TGTGCCAGCAGTATTGACCGTTCGGGCTATGGCTACACCTTC. It specifies CASSIDRSGYGYTF. V is TRBV27 and J is TRBJ1-2; D is unresolved. The germline V and J ends were trimmed by 5 bases and 4 bases, with 14 bases remaining between them. Germline CDR1 reads MNHEY; CDR2 reads SMNVEV (reference sequence). The CDR3 is made up of 14 amino acids.

The chain is built from TRBV5-1 and TRBJ2-5; D unclear. Germline CDR1 reads SGHRS; CDR2 reads YFSETQ. The CDR3 is made up of 13 amino acids. Trimming removed 0 bases from V and 1 base from J, with 4 bases in between. The CDR3 sequence: CASSLGPQETQYF. Written as DNA, the CDR3 is TGCGCCAGCAGCTTGGGGCCCCAAGAGACCCAGTACTTC.

The gene calls are TRBV5-8 and TRBJ2-2; TRBD1 agrees at 11 bases. The germline gives CDR1 SGHTS, CDR2 YDEGEE. The length of the CDR3 is 17 residues. V lost 1 base to trimming and J lost 3 bases; unmatched junction nucleotides: 5. The CDR3, as DNA: TGTGCCAGCAGCTTGTGGACAGGGGGCGCGGACACCGGGGAGCTGTTTTTT. Its translation is CASSLWTGGADTGELFF.